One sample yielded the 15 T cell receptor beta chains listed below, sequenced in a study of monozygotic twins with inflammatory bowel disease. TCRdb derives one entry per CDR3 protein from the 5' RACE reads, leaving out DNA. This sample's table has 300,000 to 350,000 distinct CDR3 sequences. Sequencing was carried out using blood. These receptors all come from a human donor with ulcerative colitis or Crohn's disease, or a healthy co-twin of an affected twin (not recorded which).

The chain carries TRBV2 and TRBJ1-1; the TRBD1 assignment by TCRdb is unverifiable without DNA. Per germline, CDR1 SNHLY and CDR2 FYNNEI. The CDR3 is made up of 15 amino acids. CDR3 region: CASSADRVMNTEAFF.

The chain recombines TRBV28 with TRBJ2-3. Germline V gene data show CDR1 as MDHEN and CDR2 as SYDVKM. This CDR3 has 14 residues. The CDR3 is CASSFTPSTDTQYF.

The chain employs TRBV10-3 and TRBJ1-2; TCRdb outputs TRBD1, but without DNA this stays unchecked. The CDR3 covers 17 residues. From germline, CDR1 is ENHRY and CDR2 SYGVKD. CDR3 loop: CAISESIQAPSGYGYTF.

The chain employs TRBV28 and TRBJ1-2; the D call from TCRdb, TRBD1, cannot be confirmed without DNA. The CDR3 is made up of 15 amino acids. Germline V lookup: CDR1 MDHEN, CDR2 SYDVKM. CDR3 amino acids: CASSPSWGARPGYTF.

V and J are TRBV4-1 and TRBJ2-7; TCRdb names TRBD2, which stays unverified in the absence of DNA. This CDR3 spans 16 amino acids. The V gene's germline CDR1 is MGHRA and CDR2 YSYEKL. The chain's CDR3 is CASSQGGGRYSYEQYF.

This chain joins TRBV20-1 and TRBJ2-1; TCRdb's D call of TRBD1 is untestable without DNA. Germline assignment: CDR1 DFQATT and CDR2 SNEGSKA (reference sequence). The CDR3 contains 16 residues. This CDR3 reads CSAPRDGGGSYNEQFF.

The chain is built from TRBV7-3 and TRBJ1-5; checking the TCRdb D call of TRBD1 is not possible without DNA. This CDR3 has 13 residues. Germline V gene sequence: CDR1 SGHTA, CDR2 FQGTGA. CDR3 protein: CASSPFRNQPQHF.

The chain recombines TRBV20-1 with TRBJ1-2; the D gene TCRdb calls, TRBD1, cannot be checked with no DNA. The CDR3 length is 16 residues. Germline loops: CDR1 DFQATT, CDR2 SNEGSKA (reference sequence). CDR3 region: CSARPDREGGWRGYTF.

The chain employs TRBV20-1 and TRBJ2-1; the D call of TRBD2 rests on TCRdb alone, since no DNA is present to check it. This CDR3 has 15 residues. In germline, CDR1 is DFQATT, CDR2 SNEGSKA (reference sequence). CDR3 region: CSAGTSGRWNNEQFF.

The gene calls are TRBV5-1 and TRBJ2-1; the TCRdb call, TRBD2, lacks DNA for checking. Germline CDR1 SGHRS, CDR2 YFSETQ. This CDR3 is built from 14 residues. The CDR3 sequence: CASSLGLAGYEQFF.

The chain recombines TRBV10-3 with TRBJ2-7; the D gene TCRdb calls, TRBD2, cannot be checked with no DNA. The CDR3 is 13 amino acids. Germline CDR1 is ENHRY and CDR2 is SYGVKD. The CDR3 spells CAISRDWTYEQYF.

CDR3 protein: CASNSKQGNTEAFF. The chain has TRBV5-1 and TRBJ1-1; lacking DNA, the TRBD1 call made by TCRdb goes unchecked. The CDR3 has 14 residues. Germline V gives CDR1 SGHRS, CDR2 YFSETQ.

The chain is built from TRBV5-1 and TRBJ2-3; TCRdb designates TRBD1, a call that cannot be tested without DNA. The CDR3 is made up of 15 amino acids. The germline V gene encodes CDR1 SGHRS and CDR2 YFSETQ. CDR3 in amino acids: CASSLVLGGADTQYF.

Here the CDR3 reads CASSYQGSSGNTIYF. The chain has TRBV6-5 and TRBJ1-3; TCRdb selects TRBD1, and the lack of DNA leaves this call unchecked. Per the germline V gene, CDR1 is MNHEY and CDR2 is SVGAGI. The CDR3 sequence is 15 residues long.

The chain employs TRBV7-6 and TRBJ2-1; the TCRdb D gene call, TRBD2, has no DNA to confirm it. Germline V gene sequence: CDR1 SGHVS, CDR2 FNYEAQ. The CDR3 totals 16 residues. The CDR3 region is CASSLLAGAPYNEQFF.